The 11 T cell receptor beta chains listed next were all sequenced from one sample in a study of chemoradiotherapy in HPV16-positive cancers. The assay was immunoSEQ multiplex PCR, and TCRdb's table has in-frame clones only and misses some. The sample carries some 3,000 clones, 88% recorded once. Sequences were derived from tumor tissue, sampled from a patient who underwent chemoradiotherapy. The receptors originated from a human donor with HPV-associated anogenital cancer.

V usage is TRBV28 and J usage is TRBJ2-7; D gene ambiguous. The CDR3 runs 13 residues. CDR1 MDHEN and CDR2 SYDVKM come from the germline V gene. The V end was cut by 2 bases, the J end by 2 bases, with 7 bases between. Written as DNA, the CDR3 is TGTGCCAGCAGTTTAACCGCCCCCTACGAGCAGTACTTC. Encoded protein: CASSLTAPYEQYF. The whole variable domain, remainder taken from reference TRBV28 and TRBJ2-7, is DVKVTQSSRYLVKRTGEKVFLECVQDMDHENMFWYRQDPGLGLRLIYFSYDVKMKEKGDIPEGYSVSREKKERFSLILESASTNQTSMYLCASSLTAPYEQYFGPGTRLTVT.

V gene TRBV7-2 combines with J gene TRBJ2-1; D possibly corresponds to TRBD2 (6 bases). V lost 5 bases and J 4 bases, leaving 12 bases between the germline ends. The CDR3 contains 14 residues. From germline, CDR1 is SGHTA and CDR2 FQGNSA. CDR3: CASSPRDSYNEQFF. CDR3 bases: TGTGCCAGCAGCCCTCGGGACTCTTACAATGAGCAGTTCTTC.

CDR3 sequence reads: CASSYDRRNTEAFF. CDR3 bases: TGTGCCAGCAGTTACGACAGGCGGAACACTGAAGCTTTCTTT. The chain uses TRBV6-6 and TRBJ1-1, with a possible D match to TRBD1 (6 bases). Germline V gene lookup returns CDR1 MNHNY and CDR2 SVGAGI (reference sequence). Between the trimmed V and J ends, which lost 2 bases and 1 base, there was a span of 8 bases. The CDR3 extends over 14 amino acids.

The chain carries TRBV10-3 and TRBJ1-2; possibly TRBD1 for D (5 bases). The CDR3 spans 14 residues. Per the germline V gene, CDR1 is ENHRY and CDR2 is SYGVKD. Trimming shortened V by 0 bases and J by 4 bases, and 9 bases separated the two germline ends. As DNA, the CDR3 is TGTGCCATCAGTGAGTCCGGGACGGCCTATGGCTACACCTTC. Protein product: CAISESGTAYGYTF.

J is TRBJ1-5 and V is TRBV9; D may be TRBD1 (5 bases). CDR1 SGDLS and CDR2 YYNGEE come from the germline V gene. The CDR3 sequence is 16 residues long. V gave up 0 bases and J gave up 7 bases, with 17 bases separating them. As DNA, the CDR3 is TGTGCCAGCAGCGTAGTAGACGCAGGCAGGGAACAGCCCCAGCATTTT. Encoded protein: CASSVVDAGREQPQHF.

The chain carries TRBV14 and TRBJ2-2; no firm D call. CDR3 length equals 14 residues. CDR1 SGHDN and CDR2 FVKESK come from the germline V gene. V lost 3 bases, J lost 2 bases, and 7 bases lay in between. The CDR3 sequence: CASSHQRNTGELFF. The CDR3 coding sequence is TGTGCCAGCAGCCATCAGAGAAACACCGGGGAGCTGTTTTTT.

The V call is TRBV19, the J call TRBJ1-2; D is unresolved. There are 15 residues in the CDR3. Trimming took off 6 bases at V and 7 bases at J, with 21 bases between the two ends. CDR1 and CDR2 from the germline V gene are LNHDA and SQIVND (reference sequence). The CDR3 DNA reads as TGTGCCAGTAGCCCCTGGGAGGGCGTCGTTTTTGGCTACACCTTC. Its translation: CASSPWEGVVFGYTF.

The chain has TRBV11-2 and TRBJ2-1; 10 nucleotides line up with TRBD2. With 2 bases clipped from V and 4 bases from J, the junction kept 5 bases outside the gene matches. The CDR3 totals 16 residues. Germline values: CDR1 SGHAT, CDR2 FQNNGV. The CDR3 DNA reads as TGTGCCAGCAGCTTACGACTAGCGGGTATATACAATGAGCAGTTCTTC. As protein: CASSLRLAGIYNEQFF.

The chain combines TRBV13 with TRBJ2-7, with 9 positions matching TRBD2. This CDR3 spans 16 amino acids. Germline assignment: CDR1 PRHDT and CDR2 FYEKMQ (reference sequence). J gave up 6 bases and V 2 bases, and 11 bases lay outside the gene matches. The CDR3 nucleotides read TGTGCCAGCAGCTTAAATTTCGGTTTAGCGGGGGTCGAGCAGTACTTC. Protein sequence: CASSLNFGLAGVEQYF. The complete variable domain, with remaining parts taken from reference TRBV13 and TRBJ2-7, reads AAGVIQSPRHLIKEKRETATLKCYPIPRHDTVYWYQQGPGQDPQFLISFYEKMQSDKGSIPDRFSAQQFSDYHSELNMSSLELGDSALYFCASSLNFGLAGVEQYFGPGTRLTVT.

This rearrangement joins TRBV9 to TRBJ2-7, with unresolved D. Trimming took 0 bases from V and 5 from J, leaving 9 bases between them. Germline values: CDR1 SGDLS, CDR2 YYNGEE. This CDR3 comprises 13 residues. The CDR3 loop reads CASSVDEGNEQYF. The CDR3 DNA reads as TGTGCCAGCAGCGTAGACGAAGGAAACGAGCAGTACTTC.

V gene TRBV14 combines with J gene TRBJ2-7; D remains unclear. The germline V and J ends were trimmed by 0 bases and 0 bases, with 3 bases remaining between them. The CDR3 totals 13 residues. Germline CDR1 and CDR2: SGHDN and FVKESK. The CDR3 is CASSQDPSYEQYF. CDR3 sequence (DNA): TGTGCCAGCAGCCAAGACCCCTCCTACGAGCAGTACTTC.